These 5 T cell receptor beta chains originate from one sample sequenced in a study of T cells in women clearing cervical HPV infection (dated by TCRdb to the late 2010s). Preparation of the library involved the immunoSEQ multiplex PCR assay. Imported from immuneACCESS, the table was reduced by TCRdb to in-frame sequences with V and J called. These copies leave out some clones; in studies compared against another copy, an unresolved V gene accounts for under half, and the cause of the remainder is not known. The data table for this sample lists roughly 47,000 clones. The ten largest clones represent under 40% of the sample. The sequenced sample consisted of blood buffy coat. These receptors came from a woman between 18 and 70 years old with a cervical HPV16 infection that either progressed to CIN3+ or cleared (not recorded which).

For this clone: The read terminates 3 residues ahead of where the CDR3 ends, so the germline J gene completes it. The gene calls are TRBV5-1 and TRBJ1-1; 7 nucleotides line up with TRBD1. Germline CDR1 is SGHRS and CDR2 is YFSETQ. V trimming: 3 bases; J trimming: 5 bases; junction bases outside the gene matches: 4. The length of the CDR3 is 13 residues. The CDR3 sequence: CASSSQGGTEAFF. The CDR3 bases that were read are TGCGCCAGCAGCTCTCAGGGGGGAACTGAA. Full variable domain (missing parts from reference TRBV5-1 and TRBJ1-1): KAGVTQTPRYLIKTRGQQVTLSCSPISGHRSVSWYQQTPGQGLQFLFEYFSETQRNKGNFPGRFSGRQFSNSRSEMNVSTLELGDSALYLCASSSQGGTEAFFGQGTRLTVV.

About this clone itself: The CDR3 end is not reached by the read, which stops 3 residues before it; the germline J gene fills it in. This chain joins TRBV7-2 and TRBJ1-2, with D tentatively TRBD1 (5 bases). CDR1 and CDR2 from the germline V gene are SGHTA and FQGNSA. The CDR3 covers 12 residues. V was shortened by 3 bases and J by 4 bases, with 6 bases between the two germline ends. The covered CDR3 bases are TGTGCCAGCAGCTTCCAGGGCTATGGC. It encodes CASSFQGYG. The CDR3 as a whole reads CASSFQGYGYTF.

Concerning this clone itself: The read comes to an end 3 residues before the CDR3 does, leaving the germline J gene to fill in the end. V gene TRBV7-6 combines with J gene TRBJ1-2, with a weak D call TRBD1 (6 bases). The germline V gene encodes CDR1 SGHVS and CDR2 FNYEAQ. The CDR3 runs to 13 residues. Partial CDR3 DNA: TGTGCCAGCAGCGACACAGGGTTGCGGGGC. Protein: CASSDTGLRG. The whole CDR3 protein is CASSDTGLRGYTF. The full variable domain, its missing parts supplied by reference TRBV7-6 and TRBJ1-2, is GAGVSQSPRYKVTKRGQDVALRCDPISGHVSLYWYRQALGQGPEFLTYFNYEAQQDKSGLPNDRFSAERPEGSISTLTIQRTEQRDSAMYRCASSDTGLRGYTFGSGTRLTVV.

Comment on this clone: The read terminates 3 residues ahead of where the CDR3 ends, so the germline J gene completes it. The chain recombines TRBV19 with TRBJ1-3; 8 nucleotides line up with TRBD1. Germline V gene sequence: CDR1 LNHDA, CDR2 SQIVND (reference sequence). The junction had 4 bases not matched to a gene; V was cut back by 4 bases and J by 2 bases. The CDR3 totals 15 residues. The CDR3 bases that were read are TGTGCCAGTAGTAGACAGGGGTCCGCTGGAAACACC. Translation gives CASSRQGSAGNT. The whole CDR3 region reads CASSRQGSAGNTIYF.

Details on this clone: The read ends 3 residues shy of where the CDR3 ends; the end is completed using the germline J gene. This chain links TRBV30 with TRBJ1-1; no clear D. The CDR3 totals 13 residues. Germline lookup yields CDR1 GTSNPN and CDR2 SVGIG (reference sequence). Trimming cost V 0 bases and J 3 bases, with 8 bases left between them. The sequenced part of the CDR3 DNA is TGTGCCTGGAGTGTTTTCGGGGACACTGAA. It codes for CAWSVFGDTE. The CDR3 as a whole reads CAWSVFGDTEAFF.